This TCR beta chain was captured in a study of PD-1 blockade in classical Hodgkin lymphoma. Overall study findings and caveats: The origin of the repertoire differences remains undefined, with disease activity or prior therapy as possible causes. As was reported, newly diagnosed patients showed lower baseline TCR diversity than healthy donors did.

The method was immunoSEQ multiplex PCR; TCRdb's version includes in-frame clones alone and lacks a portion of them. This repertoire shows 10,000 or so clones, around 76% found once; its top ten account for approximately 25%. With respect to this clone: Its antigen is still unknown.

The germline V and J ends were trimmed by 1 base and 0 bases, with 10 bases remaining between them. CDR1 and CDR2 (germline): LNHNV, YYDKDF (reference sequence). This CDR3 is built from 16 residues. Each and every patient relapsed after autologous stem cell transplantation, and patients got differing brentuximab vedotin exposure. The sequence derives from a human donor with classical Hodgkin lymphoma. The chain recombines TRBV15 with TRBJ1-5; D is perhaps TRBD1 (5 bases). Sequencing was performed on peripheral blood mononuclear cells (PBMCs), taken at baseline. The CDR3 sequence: CATSRGPGYSNQPQHF. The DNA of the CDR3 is TGTGCCACCAGCAGAGGTCCAGGGTATAGCAATCAGCCCCAGCATTTT.